The 18 T cell receptor beta chains listed next were all sequenced from one sample in a study of cytomegalovirus exposure and HLA in healthy donors. Researchers ran the PCR with 60 Vbeta and 13 Jbeta primers. The method was immunoSEQ multiplex PCR; TCRdb's version includes in-frame clones alone and lacks a portion of them. There are approximately 140,000 clones in the sample; 60% to 85% occur only once, and approximately 4% lies in the top ten. Sequenced: PBMCs. The source of these receptors is a man aged 18-30 years in good health and CMV-seronegative.

V usage is TRBV13 and J usage is TRBJ1-3; 8 positions match TRBD1. This CDR3 region has 17 residues. V shed 4 bases, J shed 4 bases, and the junction held 12 bases outside the gene matches. Germline CDR1 reads PRHDT; CDR2 reads FYEKMQ (reference sequence). CDR3 residues: CASSSLPDRGVGNTIYF. CDR3 sequence (DNA): TGTGCCAGCAGCTCCCTTCCTGACAGGGGAGTCGGAAACACCATATATTTT.

The chain has TRBV27 and TRBJ2-7; D might be TRBD2 (6 bases). From germline, CDR1 is MNHEY and CDR2 SMNVEV (reference sequence). The length of the CDR3 is 17 residues. Trimming shortened V by 6 bases and J by 3 bases, and 24 bases separated the two germline ends. CDR3 coding DNA: TGTGCCAGCAGCCGACTCGGTCGGGGCGGGATGGGCTACGAGCAGTACTTC. This gives the protein CASSRLGRGGMGYEQYF.

This clone was detected a few times. CDR3 amino acids: CASMGFGGGRSYNEQFF. For the CDR3, the DNA is TGTGCCAGCATGGGGTTTGGGGGAGGGCGATCCTACAATGAGCAGTTCTTC. This chain joins TRBV27 and TRBJ2-1, with TRBD2 matching over 7 bases. The CDR3 sequence is 17 residues long. V lost 7 bases, J lost 1 base, and 13 bases stayed unmatched. Germline loops: CDR1 MNHEY, CDR2 SMNVEV (reference sequence).

The CDR3, as DNA: TGTGCCAGCAGTTACTCTGCTAGCCCCTCCTACAATGAGCAGTTCTTC. It specifies CASSYSASPSYNEQFF. This chain joins TRBV6-5 and TRBJ2-1, with a possible D match to TRBD2 (5 bases). The CDR3 extends over 16 amino acids. V was clipped by 0 bases and J by 0 bases, with 9 bases between them. CDR1 is MNHEY and CDR2 is SVGAGI in the germline V gene.

The chain joins TRBV5-1 to TRBJ2-5, with 10 bases aligning to TRBD2. Germline trimming cut 6 bases from V and 1 base from J; bases unmatched to any gene: 6. Germline V gene lookup returns CDR1 SGHRS and CDR2 YFSETQ. This CDR3 has 15 amino acids. The CDR3 region is CASNPGLATQETQYF. The CDR3 DNA reads as TGCGCCAGCAATCCGGGACTAGCGACCCAAGAGACCCAGTACTTC.

The genes are TRBV4-1 and TRBJ2-5; no definite D call. V was trimmed by 1 base and J by 5 bases, leaving 14 bases between them. This CDR3 spans 15 amino acids. Germline V gene lookup returns CDR1 MGHRA and CDR2 YSYEKL. The CDR3: CASSQASTIGETQYF. The DNA for the CDR3 is TGCGCCAGCAGCCAAGCGAGTACTATTGGGGAGACCCAGTACTTC.

The chain couples TRBV28 to TRBJ2-1; TRBD2 agrees at 11 bases. Unmatched junction bases numbered 4, after V lost 3 bases and J lost 3 bases. The CDR3 has 16 residues. The germline V gene encodes CDR1 MDHEN and CDR2 SYDVKM. The CDR3 sequence is CASSFKTSGIYNEQFF. CDR3 nucleotide sequence: TGTGCCAGCAGTTTCAAGACTAGCGGGATCTACAATGAGCAGTTCTTC. Combining the CDR3 with reference TRBV28 and TRBJ2-1 gives the whole variable domain DVKVTQSSRYLVKRTGEKVFLECVQDMDHENMFWYRQDPGLGLRLIYFSYDVKMKEKGDIPEGYSVSREKKERFSLILESASTNQTSMYLCASSFKTSGIYNEQFFGPGTRLTVL.

The rearrangement links TRBV5-1 to TRBJ2-2; TRBD1 matches 8 bases. Germline-derived CDR1 and CDR2 are SGHRS and YFSETQ. The CDR3 runs to 16 residues. Losses at the gene ends were 4 bases for V and 3 bases for J; bases not matched to a gene: 8. The CDR3 is CASSHWTGKDTGELFF. CDR3 nucleotide sequence: TGCGCCAGCAGCCATTGGACAGGGAAGGACACCGGGGAGCTGTTTTTT.

The rearrangement joins TRBV11-3 to TRBJ2-7; tentative D call: TRBD2 (6 bases). Germline V gene sequence: CDR1 SGHNT, CDR2 YENEEA. The CDR3 extends over 12 amino acids. The CDR3 sequence: CDEEATGDEQYF. The CDR3 region has the DNA TGTGACGAGGAGGCCACGGGAGACGAGCAGTACTTC.

The chain has TRBV9 and TRBJ1-4, with 8 bases aligning to TRBD1. The length of the CDR3 is 15 residues. From germline, CDR1 is SGDLS and CDR2 YYNGEE. V shed 4 bases, J shed 7 bases, and the junction held 9 bases outside the gene matches. The CDR3 reads CASSPRTGNIEKLFF. CDR3 sequence (DNA): TGTGCCAGCAGCCCGCGGACAGGGAATATTGAAAAACTGTTTTTT.

The chain links TRBV5-4 to TRBJ2-5; 10 nucleotides agree with TRBD2. The J call could be wrong; TRBJ2-7 is a better fit for the DNA end. Germline CDR1 reads SGHNT; CDR2 reads YYREEE (reference sequence). The CDR3 sequence is 16 residues long. In DNA form, the CDR3 reads TGTGCCAGCAGCTTGAGAGGACTAGCGGTCTCCTACGAGCAGTACTTC. Its translation is CASSLRGLAVSYEQYF.

The rearrangement links TRBV7-2 to TRBJ1-3, with D possibly TRBD1 on 5 matching bases. The germline gives CDR1 SGHTA, CDR2 FQGNSA. CDR3 length: 14 residues. Trimming removed 5 bases from V and 3 bases from J, with 11 bases in between. The CDR3 loop is CASSLGTGGNTIYF. CDR3 coding DNA: TGTGCCAGCAGCCTAGGGACTGGTGGAAACACCATATATTTT.

The CDR3 region is CASSDGLAVTDTQYF. In DNA form, the CDR3 reads TGTGCCAGCAGCGACGGACTAGCTGTCACAGATACGCAGTATTTT. This sequence joins TRBV7-6 and TRBJ2-3; 8 bases fit TRBD2. The CDR3 contains 15 residues. The V and J ends lost 5 bases and 2 bases, in that order; junction bases with no gene match: 6. CDR1 is SGHVS, CDR2 FNYEAQ, per germline.

J is TRBJ1-1 and V is TRBV10-1, with D possibly being TRBD1 (6 bases). The CDR3 is 13 residues long. V lost 4 bases to trimming and J lost 1 base, with 7 bases between them. CDR1 is WNHNN and CDR2 is SYGVQD in the germline V gene (reference sequence). The CDR3 nucleotides read TGCGCCAGCAGTGGGACAGCGAACACTGAAGCTTTCTTT. It encodes CASSGTANTEAFF.

This clone occurred once. The chain couples TRBV27 to TRBJ2-2; 9 positions match TRBD2. The ends lost 6 bases at V and 6 bases at J; junction bases unmatched: 5. This CDR3 comprises 14 residues. Germline V gives CDR1 MNHEY, CDR2 SMNVEV (reference sequence). The CDR3 DNA sequence: TGTGCCAGCAGGTTAGCGGGAGTGGCCGGGGAGCTGTTTTTT. This encodes CASRLAGVAGELFF.

V and J are TRBV6-1 and TRBJ2-7, with 9 bases fitting TRBD2. V trimming: 5 bases; J trimming: 0 bases; junction bases outside the gene matches: 2. The CDR3 has 14 amino acids. Germline loops: CDR1 MNHNS, CDR2 SASEGT. The CDR3 DNA is TGTGCCAGCAGTATTAGCGGGAGCTCCTACGAGCAGTACTTC. The encoded protein is CASSISGSSYEQYF.

This chain joins TRBV19 and TRBJ2-7; 7 nucleotides align to TRBD2. The germline V gene has CDR1 LNHDA and CDR2 SQIVND (reference sequence). J lost 4 bases, V lost 5 bases, and 11 bases had no gene match. CDR3 size: 15 residues. The CDR3 nucleotides read TGTGCCAGTAGTGTCGCGGGAGACTTGGGGTACGAGCAGTACTTC. It yields the protein CASSVAGDLGYEQYF.

V gene TRBV12-5 combines with J gene TRBJ2-7; TRBD1 matches at 12 bases. Trimming removed 4 bases from V and 5 bases from J; junction bases left unmatched: 12. The CDR3 has 17 amino acids. The germline V gene encodes CDR1 LGHNT and CDR2 FRNRAP. CDR3 in DNA: TGTGCTAGTGGTTCCGGCTCCTGGGGACAGGGGGCCCACGAGCAGTACTTC. It is translated as CASGSGSWGQGAHEQYF. Filled out from reference TRBV12-5 and TRBJ2-7, the complete variable domain reads DARVTQTPRHKVTEMGQEVTMRCQPILGHNTVFWYRQTMMQGLELLAYFRNRAPLDDSGMPKDRFSAEMPDATLATLKIQPSEPRDSAVYFCASGSGSWGQGAHEQYFGPGTRLTVT.